The 30 T cell receptor beta chains below all came from one sample that was sequenced in a study of blood T cells in healthy people across ages. A second PCR of roughly 6 to 12 cycles used a sample-barcoded 5' primer and a J-beta primer mix. Using its own MiXCR run on the 5' RACE reads, TCRdb lists one record per CDR3 protein. In the table there are hundreds of thousands of distinct CDR3 sequences, under 45% of which are singletons. Sequencing was done on a sample of blood. The origin of the receptors is a man aged 60 to 69 in good health.

This clonotype has more than one count but fewer than ten. The J gene is TRBJ2-3, the V gene TRBV5-5; TRBD2 matches at 9 bases. CDR3 size: 14 residues. The germline CDR1 and CDR2 sequences are SGHKS and YYEKEE (reference sequence). The junction had 6 bases not matched to a gene; V was cut back by 4 bases and J by 6 bases. The DNA of the CDR3 is TGTGCCAGCAGCAGACTAGCGGTTGGTGATACGCAGTATTTT. Translating it yields CASSRLAVGDTQYF. Using reference TRBV5-5 and TRBJ2-3 for the parts outside the CDR3, the full variable domain is DAGVTQSPTHLIKTRGQQVTLRCSPISGHKSVSWYQQVLGQGPQFIFQYYEKEERGRGNFPDRFSARQFPNYSSELNVNALLLGDSALYLCASSRLAVGDTQYFGPGTRLTVL.

This clonotype is a singleton in its sample. This sequence joins TRBV5-5 and TRBJ2-1; maybe TRBD2 (5 bases). V was clipped by 4 bases and J by 10 bases, with 21 bases between them. CDR1 is SGHKS and CDR2 is YYEKEE in the germline V gene (reference sequence). The CDR3 covers 15 residues. CDR3 sequence: CASSQTTRGGEEQFF. CDR3 bases: TGTGCCAGCAGCCAAACGACACGGGGTGGCGAGGAGCAGTTCTTC.

The V call is TRBV5-1, the J call TRBJ1-1, with 8 bases matching TRBD1. The CDR3 extends over 16 amino acids. Germline CDR1 reads SGHRS; CDR2 reads YFSETQ. After removal of 6 bases from V and 7 bases from J, the junction contained 17 bases not matched to a gene. The CDR3 nucleotides are TGCGCCAGCATGGAGCTTGCCTTCGGACAGGGCGGTGAAGCTTTCTTT. Amino acids: CASMELAFGQGGEAFF.

This clonotype was seen more than once but under ten times. The chain joins TRBV10-3 to TRBJ1-1; D is undetermined. Germline CDR1 reads ENHRY; CDR2 reads SYGVKD. The length of the CDR3 is 13 residues. V was cut by 4 bases and J by 1 base, with 7 bases left in between. Here the CDR3 DNA reads TGTGCCATCAGTGTTAAGGAGAACACTGAAGCTTTCTTT. This encodes CAISVKENTEAFF.

The V gene is TRBV9, the J gene TRBJ2-3; TRBD2 matches 11 bases. The CDR3 contains 16 residues. V lost 6 bases to trimming and J lost 4 bases; unmatched junction nucleotides: 10. Germline V gene data show CDR1 as SGDLS and CDR2 as YYNGEE. In DNA, the CDR3 is TGTGCCAGCATCCCTCCTAGCGGGGGGTACCCAGATACGCAGTATTTT. Its translation is CASIPPSGGYPDTQYF.

The chain links TRBV4-3 to TRBJ2-2; possible D gene TRBD2, 5 bases. V shed 0 bases and J shed 7 bases, with 9 bases lying between them. Germline CDR1 and CDR2: LGHNA and YSLEER. The CDR3 has 14 residues. The CDR3 protein is CASSQEAEHGELFF. DNA for the CDR3: TGCGCCAGCAGCCAAGAAGCGGAACACGGGGAGCTGTTTTTT.

V gene TRBV6-1 combines with J gene TRBJ1-2; D might be TRBD1 (5 bases). This CDR3 region has 14 residues. Germline values: CDR1 MNHNS, CDR2 SASEGT. Trimming cost V 9 bases and J 4 bases, with 18 bases left between them. The CDR3 coding sequence is TGTGCCAGTCCCCGGGACCGAAACGGCTATGGCTACACCTTC. Translated: CASPRDRNGYGYTF.

This clonotype was seen a few times. This chain joins TRBV20-1 and TRBJ2-4; no firm D call. There are 17 residues in the CDR3. The V gene's germline CDR1 is DFQATT and CDR2 SNEGSKA (reference sequence). The V gene lost 0 bases and the J gene lost 0 bases, with 15 bases spanning the gap. CDR3 protein: CSARDPVKHSAKNIQYF. As DNA, the CDR3 is TGCAGTGCTAGAGACCCGGTCAAACACTCAGCCAAAAACATTCAGTACTTC.

As regards this clonotype: This may be a read error, as it is one base from a much larger clone. The V gene is TRBV12-3 or TRBV12-4, the J gene TRBJ1-2, with D perhaps TRBD1 (6 bases). The CDR3 runs to 15 residues. V was shortened by 6 bases and J by 3 bases, with 17 bases between the two germline ends. The CDR3 region has the DNA TGTGCCAGCAGCTCTGACGGCCAGGGGTACTATGGCTACACCTTC. The encoded protein is CASSSDGQGYYGYTF.

The chain carries TRBV25-1 and TRBJ1-6, with unresolved D. CDR1 and CDR2 (germline): MGHDK, SYGVNS. V lost 7 bases and J lost 9, with 13 bases in between. The CDR3 extends over 13 amino acids. The CDR3, as DNA: TGTGCCAGCACCTATTCAGATGGTTCACCCCTCCACTTT. It specifies CASTYSDGSPLHF.

This clonotype has a handful of counts. The chain couples TRBV6-2 or TRBV6-3 to TRBJ2-7; D is ambiguous. CDR3 length equals 14 residues. With 2 bases removed from V and 6 bases from J, the gap between germline ends came to 14 bases. CDR1 is MNHEY, CDR2 SVGEGT, per germline. CDR3 coding DNA: TGTGCCAGCAGTTACGGGATAGGGAATCGCGAGCAGTACTTC. Its protein is CASSYGIGNREQYF.

In regard to this clonotype: A junction end diverges from the germline sequence, so it may reflect a read error. This sequence joins TRBV5-1 and TRBJ2-1; D gene uncertain. In germline, CDR1 is SGHRS, CDR2 YFSETQ. This CDR3 contains 11 residues. CDR3 sequence reads: CVSSDSYEQFF. In DNA, the CDR3 is TGCGTCAGCAGTGACTCCTACGAGCAGTTCTTC.

This clonotype was detected ten times or more. This chain's CDR3 is CASSLEGQETQYF. The CDR3 region has the DNA TGCGCCAGCAGCTTGGAGGGGCAAGAGACCCAGTACTTC. The chain has TRBV5-1 and TRBJ2-5; D might be TRBD1 (5 bases). In germline, CDR1 is SGHRS, CDR2 YFSETQ. V lost 0 bases, J lost 2 bases, and 5 bases lay in between. This CDR3 comprises 13 residues.

This chain connects TRBV3-1 to TRBJ1-2; D perhaps matches TRBD1 (5 bases). Trimming left V 8 bases short and J 11 bases short, with 21 bases between. Germline V gene lookup returns CDR1 LGHDT and CDR2 YNNKEL (reference sequence). CDR3 length: 13 amino acids. The CDR3 here is CASAGKGQMGYTF. The CDR3 DNA is TGTGCCAGCGCAGGGAAAGGCCAAATGGGTTACACCTTC.

The chain couples TRBV5-6 to TRBJ2-7; D may be TRBD1 (5 bases). The length of the CDR3 is 15 residues. Germline V gives CDR1 SGHDT, CDR2 YYEEEE. V was trimmed by 3 bases and J by 2 bases, leaving 15 bases between them. This chain's CDR3 is CASSSPTGSAYEQYF. As DNA, the CDR3 is TGTGCCAGCAGCTCGCCAACAGGTAGTGCCTACGAGCAGTACTTC.

Details on this clonotype: The junction and the germline gene differ at one end; a read error may be behind it. V is TRBV2 and J is TRBJ2-3; D perhaps matches TRBD1 (6 bases). Germline CDR1 is SNHLY and CDR2 is FYNNEI. The CDR3 has 13 amino acids. The CDR3 bases are TGTGCCAGCAGAAAAGACAGGACAGATTCGCAGTATTTT. Its translation: CASRKDRTDSQYF.

The chain has TRBV29-1 and TRBJ2-5, with 11 nucleotides matching TRBD2. Germline values: CDR1 SQVTM, CDR2 ANQGSEA. This CDR3 spans 16 amino acids. The trim removed 4 bases at V and 11 bases at J, leaving 18 bases unmatched. The CDR3 sequence is CSVVFSGGALGNEQYF. CDR3 DNA: TGCAGCGTTGTGTTTAGCGGGGGGGCATTGGGTAATGAGCAGTACTTC.

This clonotype was seen a few times. CDR3 DNA: TGTGCCACCAGCCGGGACAGGACCTACGAGCAGTACTTC. Translated: CATSRDRTYEQYF. This chain uses TRBV15 with TRBJ2-7; 8 bases match TRBD1. Trimming at V came to 5 bases and at J to 2 bases, leaving 2 bases not matched to a gene. The CDR3 sequence is 13 residues long. In germline, CDR1 is LNHNV, CDR2 YYDKDF (reference sequence).

A few counts support this clonotype. V is TRBV20-1 and J is TRBJ2-1; 10 bases are a match to TRBD1. Germline V gene sequence: CDR1 DFQATT, CDR2 SNEGSKA (reference sequence). V shed 5 bases, J shed 6 bases, and the junction held 7 bases outside the gene matches. CDR3 length: 14 residues. The CDR3 coding sequence is TGCAGTGCTTGGAAGGGACAGGGGTTCAATGAGCAGTTCTTC. It specifies CSAWKGQGFNEQFF.

V usage is TRBV9 and J usage is TRBJ2-6, with D tentatively TRBD1 (5 bases). Trimming left V 0 bases short and J 0 bases short, with 10 bases between. CDR1 is SGDLS and CDR2 is YYNGEE in the germline V gene. The CDR3 covers 17 residues. CDR3 coding DNA: TGTGCCAGCAGCGTAGGGCCCAGGGACTCTGGGGCCAACGTCCTGACTTTC. This gives the protein CASSVGPRDSGANVLTF.

This clonotype was counted between two and nine times. The chain couples TRBV12-3 or TRBV12-4 to TRBJ1-2; 10 bases match TRBD1. This CDR3 spans 13 amino acids. Trimming removed 5 bases from V and 7 bases from J; junction bases left unmatched: 4. The CDR3 nucleotides read TGTGCCAGCAGTGCCGGGACAGGGGTTGGCTACACCTTC. As protein: CASSAGTGVGYTF.

The genes are TRBV29-1 and TRBJ1-2; a weak D match, TRBD1 (5 bases). The CDR3 is 15 amino acids. CDR1 is SQVTM, CDR2 ANQGSEA, per germline. Trimming stripped 1 base from V and 3 bases from J, with 15 bases between. The CDR3 is CSVEGQQSSDYGYTF. DNA of the CDR3: TGCAGCGTTGAAGGACAGCAGTCCAGTGACTATGGCTACACCTTC.

The CDR3 bases are TGCGCCAGCAGCCAAGATTTAGCTGCAGGAGCCACAGATACGCAGTATTTT. Amino acids: CASSQDLAAGATDTQYF. J is TRBJ2-3 and V is TRBV4-3; D unclear. The ends were cut back, 0 bases at V and 2 bases at J, with 15 bases in the middle. CDR1 and CDR2 (germline): LGHNA, YSLEER. This CDR3 is 17 amino acids long.

The chain combines TRBV29-1 with TRBJ2-5, with D tentatively TRBD1 (5 bases). With the DNA end fitting TRBJ2-1 better, the J assignment may be wrong. Germline V gene sequence: CDR1 SQVTM, CDR2 ANQGSEA. This CDR3 has 18 residues. In DNA, the CDR3 is TGCAGCGTTGAAGGATACGATGACAGCCTCTTGGGCCAAGAGACCCAGTTCTTC. Amino acids: CSVEGYDDSLLGQETQFF.

A few counts support this clonotype. V gene TRBV7-2 combines with J gene TRBJ1-2; unclear D gene. Looked up from germline, CDR1 is SGHTA and CDR2 is FQGNSA. Trimming shortened V by 5 bases and J by 8 bases, and 24 bases separated the two germline ends. This CDR3 contains 16 residues. CDR3 sequence (DNA): TGTGCCAGCAGCCGACGCCCGACAAGCGCCCTATCAGGCTACACCTTC. Residues: CASSRRPTSALSGYTF.

The chain joins TRBV25-1 to TRBJ2-5; 13 bases line up with TRBD2. The CDR3 is 18 residues long. Germline loops: CDR1 MGHDK, CDR2 SYGVNS. V lost 3 bases to trimming and J lost 11 bases; unmatched junction nucleotides: 18. The CDR3 coding sequence is TGTGCCAGCAGTGACACTACTAGCGGGGGGGTCAGATACAATGAGCAGTACTTC. Its translation is CASSDTTSGGVRYNEQYF.

The table lists this clonotype with a few counts. The J gene is TRBJ2-1, the V gene TRBV9; D possibly uses TRBD1 or TRBD2 (5 bases each). Germline CDR1 is SGDLS and CDR2 is YYNGEE. This CDR3 has 15 amino acids. V was cut by 6 bases and J by 1 base, with 14 bases left in between. The CDR3 DNA is TGTGCCAGCAACCCGTGGGGGACGTCCTACAATGAGCAGTTCTTC. It is translated as CASNPWGTSYNEQFF.

This clonotype turned up a few times. This chain links TRBV20-1 with TRBJ2-5; 11 bases agree with TRBD2. The DNA end favors TRBJ2-7, so the J call may be wrong. The CDR3 is 14 residues long. Per the germline V gene, CDR1 is DFQATT and CDR2 is SNEGSKA (reference sequence). The CDR3 DNA sequence: TGCAGTGGACTAGCGGGGCCGGGCGTCAACGAGCAGTACTTC. This codes for CSGLAGPGVNEQYF.

This chain connects TRBV20-1 to TRBJ2-5, with 8 positions matching TRBD1. CDR3 length: 12 amino acids. Germline values: CDR1 DFQATT, CDR2 SNEGSKA (reference sequence). The ends lost 5 bases at V and 6 bases at J; junction bases unmatched: 5. The CDR3 protein is CSAQGQGQTQYF. Written as DNA, the CDR3 is TGCAGTGCTCAAGGACAGGGTCAGACCCAGTACTTC.

This clonotype was recorded a few times. The gene calls are TRBV13 and TRBJ2-7; D remains unclear. The CDR3 extends over 15 amino acids. Germline CDR1 PRHDT, CDR2 FYEKMQ (reference sequence). Trimming took 2 bases from V and 3 from J, leaving 14 bases between them. The CDR3 protein is CASSLRSRQDYEQYF. Written as DNA, the CDR3 is TGTGCCAGCAGCTTAAGATCCCGGCAAGACTACGAGCAGTACTTC.